A selection of T cell receptor beta chains follows, all from one sample in a study of identical twins. TCRdb fed the 5' RACE reads into MiXCR, producing one record per CDR3 protein. This sample has 600,000 to 700,000 distinct CDR3 sequences, with 20% to 25% found just once. These data were likewise used in another study, on T cells expressing NK-cell markers.

Input material: PBMCs. The receptor set was obtained from a woman between 18 and 29 years old in good health. CDR3s include the opening cysteine and the closing phenylalanine or tryptophan. Not all rows give a size; the values are once, few, many and, for expanded clones, a class.

J gene | V gene | clone size | CDR3 protein
TRBJ2-7 | TRBV20-1 | - | CSAPSLGLGEQYF
TRBJ2-1 | TRBV20-1 | - | CSAERAVLAGGGNEQFF
TRBJ2-3 | TRBV20-1 | - | CSARGRFTDTQYF
TRBJ2-1 | TRBV15 | few | CATSFGITPNEQFF
TRBJ2-3 | TRBV29-1 | - | CSVPEQTGRFDTQYF
TRBJ2-7 | TRBV5-1 | - | CASSTGRAVSHEQYF
TRBJ2-5 | TRBV2 | - | CASIDSEYQETQYF
TRBJ2-1 | TRBV12-3/TRBV12-4 | many | CASSLRTGIYNEQFF
TRBJ2-1 | TRBV7-9 | few | CARQEEGEQFF
TRBJ2-2 | TRBV29-1 | - | CSVARNQNTGELFF
TRBJ2-4 | TRBV29-1 | few | CSVSTSEKNIQYF
TRBJ2-3 | TRBV5-1 | many | CASRLAGRTDTQYF
TRBJ1-2 | TRBV5-1 | few | CASSLGAVNYGYTF
TRBJ2-1 | TRBV5-4 | few | CASSFRAGGINEQFF
TRBJ2-7 | TRBV2 | many | CASSMGTGPGEQYF
TRBJ1-1 | TRBV5-1 | many | CASSLRRMNTEAFF
TRBJ2-1 | TRBV6-5 | few | CASSYSATSGVNEQFF
TRBJ2-2 | TRBV7-6 | few | CASSSAITGELFF
TRBJ1-1 | TRBV29-1 | few | CSVDTGNTEAFF
TRBJ2-1 | TRBV12-3/TRBV12-4 | few | CASSTSSTYNEQFF